This T cell receptor beta chain derives from a study of beta chain features in type 1 diabetes. Study-wide background: Taken together, all samples contributed some 98 million examined sorted cells. Findings of the study overall: All four CD4+ subsets from Type 1 diabetes patients carried moderately but significantly shorter TCRB CDR3s.

Germline CDR1 is GTSNPN and CDR2 is SVGIG (reference sequence). V was clipped by 0 bases and J by 5 bases, with 16 bases between them. The CDR3 covers 15 residues. This clone appeared once. The antigen remains unidentified. Expressed TCRB transcripts got sequenced, as all isolated RNA was reverse transcribed. This table comes from immunoSEQ multiplex PCR, and its TCRdb copy is limited to in-frame clones, with some not included. Among 500,000 to 850,000 clones listed, about an eighth were seen once. A single heparinised draw of approximately 100 mL on average was taken per donor. Cells sorted by CD45RO/CCR7/CD25/CD127/CD95/CD27 comprised CD4+ naive, central memory, regulatory and stem cell-like memory cells. Each sorted population was over 98% pure.

Input material: naive CD4+ T cells from blood. The rearrangement links TRBV30 to TRBJ1-2; D is uncertain. The TCR sequence derives from a man in his late teens or twenties with type 1 diabetes. The CDR3 region is CAWSVRRFLTYGYTF. DNA for the CDR3: TGTGCCTGGAGTGTACGAAGGTTCTTAACGTATGGCTACACCTTC.